This record covers a single TCR beta chain. Germline V gives CDR1 SGHDT, CDR2 YYEEEE. This CDR3 has 14 amino acids. Trimming cost V 1 base and J 3 bases, with 11 bases left between them. TCRdb's copy holds only in-frame clones and misses some; the assay was immunoSEQ multiplex PCR. The repertoire holds roughly 300,000 clones, with more than 75% as singletons. Recovered status in Cohort 3 required two negative PCRs, clearance, or symptom resolution. This entry comes from a study of blood T cell repertoires in COVID-19. J is TRBJ2-7 and V is TRBV5-6; perhaps TRBD1 as D (5 bases). The sequenced sample consisted of PBMCs or T cells enriched from blood (not recorded which). This sequence originates from a woman in her 30s who had recovered from COVID-19. CDR3 in amino acids: CASSLFQGVYEQYF. The CDR3 DNA follows: TGTGCCAGCAGCTTGTTCCAGGGTGTCTACGAGCAGTACTTC.